These 22 T cell receptor beta chains were sequenced from one sample in a study of Ad26.COV2.S vaccination and SARS-CoV-2 variants (dated by TCRdb to the early 2020s). Interpreted using the paper, the treatment or condition label stands for: around 19 received Ad26.COV2.S at low or high dose, single or two shots; 5 received placebo; per-sample allocation not given. For vaccine and placebo recipients, repertoires were sequenced using samples collected on day 63 after the first injection. The library was made by the immunoSEQ multiplex PCR assay. TCRdb carries this immuneACCESS record with in-frame sequences only. Its versions omit some clonotypes, under half of them owing to an unresolved V gene in the studies checked, with the rest unexplained. This sample gives about 420,000 clones in total; 85% to 90% of them show up just once. The ten largest clones capture 3.5% to 4% of the sample. The starting material was peripheral blood, obtained in a trial of Ad26.COV2.S vaccine versus placebo. These receptor sequences come from a person between 18 and 59 years old who received the Ad26.COV2.S COVID-19 vaccine or a placebo.

The chain combines TRBV10-2 with TRBJ1-1, with 9 nucleotides matching TRBD1. Trimming at V came to 9 bases and at J to 2 bases, leaving 7 bases not matched to a gene. Germline CDR1 and CDR2: WSHSY and SAAADI. The CDR3 loop spans 14 amino acids. The CDR3 DNA reads as TGCGCCAGTGCGGCACAGGGGGCAAACACTGAAGCTTTCTTT. As protein: CASAAQGANTEAFF.

The V call is TRBV6-5, the J call TRBJ2-6; perhaps TRBD2 as D (5 bases). The germline CDR1 and CDR2 sequences are MNHEY and SVGAGI. This CDR3 is 15 amino acids long. Trimming left V 8 bases short and J 0 bases short, with 11 bases between. In DNA form, the CDR3 reads TGTGCCAGCCAAGCGGAAACCTCTGGGGCCAACGTCCTGACTTTC. This translates into CASQAETSGANVLTF.

The chain links TRBV4-1 to TRBJ2-1, with 9 bases matching TRBD1. In germline, CDR1 is MGHRA, CDR2 YSYEKL. The V and J ends lost 0 bases and 8 bases, in that order; junction bases with no gene match: 8. The CDR3 has 16 amino acids. The CDR3: CASSQEGQGLIYEQFF. Written as DNA, the CDR3 is TGCGCCAGCAGCCAAGAGGGACAGGGCCTGATATATGAGCAGTTCTTC.

The chain has TRBV24-1 and TRBJ1-1; D gene uncertain. The germline V gene has CDR1 KGHDR and CDR2 SFDVKD. The CDR3 has 14 amino acids. Trimming shortened V by 5 bases and J by 0 bases, and 9 bases separated the two germline ends. CDR3 in DNA: TGTGCCACCAGTGGTGGGCCCATGAACACTGAAGCTTTCTTT. Residues: CATSGGPMNTEAFF.

J is TRBJ2-7 and V is TRBV6-5; D could derive from TRBD1 or TRBD2 (5 bases each). This CDR3 region has 15 residues. V was trimmed by 0 bases and J by 2 bases, leaving 11 bases between them. Germline-derived CDR1 and CDR2 are MNHEY and SVGAGI. The CDR3 DNA is TGTGCCAGCAGTTACTCGGGGGATCCAACCTACGAGCAGTACTTC. Protein: CASSYSGDPTYEQYF.

A few counts support this clone. The V gene is TRBV3-1 (or the pseudogene TRBV3-2), the J gene TRBJ1-3, with D maybe TRBD1 (6 bases). Trimming stripped 0 bases from V and 4 bases from J, with 13 bases between. The CDR3 consists of 16 residues. Germline V gene sequence: CDR1 LGHDT, CDR2 YNNKEL (reference sequence). The CDR3 DNA reads TGTGCCAGCAGCCAAGAGAGGCAGGGGCTGGGAAACACCATATATTTT. This gives the protein CASSQERQGLGNTIYF.

V gene TRBV24-1 combines with J gene TRBJ2-3; TRBD2 might be the D (6 bases). The CDR3 spans 17 residues. Trimming stripped 1 base from V and 6 bases from J, with 19 bases between. The germline V gene encodes CDR1 KGHDR and CDR2 SFDVKD. CDR3 coding DNA: TGTGCCACCAGTGATTTAGGAGGGGCGCAAGAGACGGATACGCAGTATTTT. As protein: CATSDLGGAQETDTQYF.

A few counts support this clone. The chain links TRBV6-5 to TRBJ2-3; 9 nucleotides match TRBD2. The CDR3 totals 16 residues. CDR1 and CDR2 from the germline V gene are MNHEY and SVGAGI. V was pared by 4 bases and J by 1 base, with 6 bases of the junction left unmatched. CDR3 region: CASSFSGTSRTDTQYF. DNA of the CDR3: TGTGCCAGCAGTTTTTCCGGGACTAGCCGCACAGATACGCAGTATTTT.

In this sample, this clone turned up once. CDR3 protein: CASSLPSTEAFF. CDR3 DNA sequence: TGTGCCAGCAGCCTGCCTTCAACTGAAGCTTTCTTT. The chain recombines TRBV7-2 with TRBJ1-1; no definite D call. CDR1 SGHTA and CDR2 FQGNSA come from the germline V gene. Trimming stripped 5 bases from V and 5 bases from J, with 9 bases between. The CDR3 covers 12 residues.

The chain links TRBV10-3 to TRBJ1-4; TRBD1 matches 12 bases. Germline V gives CDR1 ENHRY, CDR2 SYGVKD. The CDR3 has 15 residues. The V gene end was trimmed by 2 bases and the J gene end by 6 bases; junction bases not matched to a gene: 1. The CDR3 DNA is TGTGCCATCAGTGAGGGGACAGGGGGCCATGAAAAACTGTTTTTT. This sequence encodes CAISEGTGGHEKLFF.

The rearrangement uses TRBV27 and TRBJ1-3; no clear D gene. Germline V gives CDR1 MNHEY, CDR2 SMNVEV (reference sequence). The V end was cut by 0 bases, the J end by 0 bases, with 6 bases between. The CDR3 has 15 amino acids. The CDR3 here is CASSLSIRSGNTIYF. DNA for the CDR3: TGTGCCAGCAGTTTATCCATCCGCTCTGGAAACACCATATATTTT.

The chain joins TRBV24-1 to TRBJ1-2; TRBD1 aligns across 7 bases. This CDR3 is built from 12 residues. Unmatched junction bases numbered 3, after V lost 9 bases and J lost 3 bases. Germline values: CDR1 KGHDR, CDR2 SFDVKD. CDR3: CATRDRDYGYTF. The CDR3 DNA reads TGTGCCACCCGGGACAGAGACTATGGCTACACCTTC.

This chain links TRBV6-2 or TRBV6-3 with TRBJ1-2, with 8 nucleotides matching TRBD1. Germline V gene lookup returns CDR1 MNHEY and CDR2 SVGEGT. The CDR3 is made up of 15 amino acids. With V trimmed by 0 bases and J by 6 bases, 6 bases remained unmatched. The CDR3 is CASSYSQGAFNGYTF. The CDR3 nucleotides read TGTGCCAGCAGTTACTCCCAGGGGGCGTTTAATGGCTACACCTTC.

This clone showed up just once. The rearrangement joins TRBV27 to TRBJ2-4, with a tentative D call TRBD2 (6 bases). Trimming stripped 1 base from V and 7 bases from J, with 14 bases between. Germline values: CDR1 MNHEY, CDR2 SMNVEV (reference sequence). The CDR3 has 15 amino acids. CDR3: CASSLWRGDGNIQYF. As DNA, the CDR3 is TGTGCCAGCAGTTTATGGCGGGGAGATGGGAACATTCAGTACTTC.

In its sample, this clone was seen once. The chain uses TRBV30 and TRBJ2-3; 8 bases align to TRBD1. The trim removed 5 bases at V and 2 bases at J, leaving 6 bases unmatched. Germline V CDR1 and CDR2: GTSNPN, SVGIG (reference sequence). The CDR3 runs to 14 residues. The CDR3 coding sequence is TGTGCCTGGGACAGGGGCATTCTCACAGATACGCAGTATTTT. Translating gives CAWDRGILTDTQYF.

CDR3 DNA sequence: TGTGCCAGCAGCTTGCTTGGTGACCTCTACAATGAGCAGTTCTTC. Its translation: CASSLLGDLYNEQFF. The chain employs TRBV5-8 and TRBJ2-1; D ambiguous. Germline values: CDR1 SGHTS, CDR2 YDEGEE. With 1 base removed from V and 3 bases from J, the gap between germline ends came to 11 bases. CDR3 length: 15 residues.

V and J are TRBV7-2 and TRBJ2-5; possible D gene TRBD2, 5 bases. V lost 5 bases to trimming and J lost 5 bases, with 12 bases between them. Germline V gene data show CDR1 as SGHTA and CDR2 as FQGNSA. The CDR3 is 13 residues long. The CDR3 is CASSLTRWETQYF. CDR3 coding DNA: TGTGCCAGCAGCCTCACTAGGTGGGAGACCCAGTACTTC.

The rearrangement links TRBV30 to TRBJ2-5; tentatively, D is TRBD2 (5 bases). V lost 3 bases and J lost 3, with 11 bases in between. Per the germline V gene, CDR1 is GTSNPN and CDR2 is SVGIG (reference sequence). The CDR3 has 13 amino acids. The CDR3 DNA reads as TGTGCCTGGAGGAAGTTCGGGGAAGAGACCCAGTACTTC. It translates to CAWRKFGEETQYF.

The chain combines TRBV10-3 with TRBJ2-5; TRBD1 or TRBD2 may be the D gene (6 bases each). With 1 base removed from V and 4 bases from J, the gap between germline ends came to 10 bases. Germline V gene lookup returns CDR1 ENHRY and CDR2 SYGVKD. The CDR3 spans 14 residues. The DNA for the CDR3 is TGTGCCATCAGTGAGTTAGGGGGGCCAGAGACCCAGTACTTC. Protein product: CAISELGGPETQYF.

The genes are TRBV4-1 and TRBJ2-3; perhaps D is TRBD1 or TRBD2 (5 bases each). The CDR3 extends over 16 amino acids. V shed 1 base and J shed 0 bases, with 11 bases lying between them. In germline, CDR1 is MGHRA, CDR2 YSYEKL. This chain's CDR3 is CASSQAPGPSTDTQYF. Written as DNA, the CDR3 is TGCGCCAGCAGCCAAGCTCCGGGACCTAGCACAGATACGCAGTATTTT.

This rearrangement joins TRBV4-2 to TRBJ2-2; D unresolved. This CDR3 contains 15 residues. V dropped 0 bases and J dropped 2 bases, with 7 bases sitting between them. The germline CDR1 and CDR2 sequences are LGHNA and YNFKEQ. In nucleotides, the CDR3 is TGTGCCAGCAGCCAAGATCCCAAAAACACCGGGGAGCTGTTTTTT. It codes for CASSQDPKNTGELFF.

This clone has only a few counts. The chain carries TRBV18 and TRBJ1-1; D not resolved. V lost 0 bases, J lost 1 base, and 3 bases lay in between. The germline CDR1 and CDR2 sequences are KGHSH and LQKENI. This CDR3 is built from 13 residues. The CDR3 DNA is TGTGCCAGCTCACCACCAGGGAACACTGAAGCTTTCTTT. It codes for CASSPPGNTEAFF.